A selection of T cell receptor beta chains follows, all from one sample in a study of blood T cells in healthy people across ages. TCRdb re-called the 5' RACE reads with MiXCR, one entry per CDR3 protein. The top ten clones hold about 30% of a sample with 250,000 to 300,000 distinct CDR3 sequences, 25% to 30% of them seen once. Input material: blood. The receptors were gathered from a woman aged 65 to 85 in good health. CDR3s include the opening cysteine and the closing phenylalanine or tryptophan. D genes are given only for firm matches. Only part of the rows carry a size: once, few, many, or a class if the clone is expanded.

D,V,J,size,CDR3,DNA
NA,TRBV20-1,TRBJ2-4,few,CSASPPSRASKNIQYF,TGCAGTGCTAGTCCCCCATCTAGGGCGTCCAAAAACATTCAGTACTTC
NA,TRBV6-2/TRBV6-3,TRBJ2-1,NA,CASSHGGNEQFF,TGTGCCAGCAGCCACGGGGGCAATGAGCAGTTCTTC
TRBD1,TRBV20-1,TRBJ1-6,NA,CSARDPGQGHSALHF,TGCAGTGCTAGAGATCCCGGACAGGGACATTCAGCCCTCCACTTT
TRBD2,TRBV5-1,TRBJ2-1,NA,CASSLKAGGIYNEQFF,TGCGCCAGCAGCTTGAAAGCGGGAGGAATCTACAATGAGCAGTTCTTC
TRBD1,TRBV7-2,TRBJ1-4,NA,CASSGDRPDGGLFF,TGTGCCAGCAGCGGGGACAGGCCGGATGGAGGACTGTTTTTT
NA,TRBV20-1,TRBJ2-5,few,CGARDSQWWETQYF,TGCGGTGCTAGAGACTCTCAATGGTGGGAGACCCAGTACTTC
NA,TRBV20-1,TRBJ2-3,once,CSAEQTGTDTQYF,TGCAGTGCGGAACAAACAGGCACAGATACGCAGTATTTT
TRBD1,TRBV29-1,TRBJ1-1,few,CSVSGQGLTEAFF,TGCAGCGTCTCTGGACAGGGCCTCACTGAAGCTTTCTTT
TRBD2,TRBV27,TRBJ2-4,NA,CASSLAELAKNIQYF,TGTGCCAGCAGCCTAGCGGAGTTAGCCAAAAACATTCAGTACTTC
NA,TRBV10-3,TRBJ1-5,few,CAISDARKLNQPQHF,TGTGCCATCAGTGATGCCAGGAAACTTAATCAGCCCCAGCATTTT
NA,TRBV3-1,TRBJ1-2,few,CASSPRPNSLYGYTF,TGTGCCAGCAGCCCACGGCCCAACAGTCTCTATGGCTACACCTTC
TRBD1,TRBV7-2,TRBJ2-1,NA,CASNTRGSADNEQFF,TGTGCCAGCAACACCAGGGGGTCAGCGGACAATGAGCAGTTCTTC
TRBD2,TRBV6-6,TRBJ2-2,NA,CASSRLAGEHTGELFF,TGTGCCAGCAGTCGACTAGCGGGAGAGCACACCGGGGAGCTGTTTTTT
TRBD1,TRBV28,TRBJ2-5,many,CASIPRDRFQETQYF,TGTGCCAGCATTCCCCGGGACAGATTCCAAGAGACCCAGTACTTC
NA,TRBV2,TRBJ1-1,NA,CASSRAGNTEAFF,TGTGCCAGCAGTAGGGCTGGGAACACTGAAGCTTTCTTT
NA,TRBV20-1,TRBJ2-2,once,CSAPGGPRTGELFF,TGCAGTGCCCCCGGGGGCCCACGCACCGGGGAGCTGTTTTTT
NA,TRBV19,TRBJ1-2,few,CASNRPGRTFGYTF,TGTGCCAGTAATCGCCCCGGACGGACATTTGGCTACACCTTC